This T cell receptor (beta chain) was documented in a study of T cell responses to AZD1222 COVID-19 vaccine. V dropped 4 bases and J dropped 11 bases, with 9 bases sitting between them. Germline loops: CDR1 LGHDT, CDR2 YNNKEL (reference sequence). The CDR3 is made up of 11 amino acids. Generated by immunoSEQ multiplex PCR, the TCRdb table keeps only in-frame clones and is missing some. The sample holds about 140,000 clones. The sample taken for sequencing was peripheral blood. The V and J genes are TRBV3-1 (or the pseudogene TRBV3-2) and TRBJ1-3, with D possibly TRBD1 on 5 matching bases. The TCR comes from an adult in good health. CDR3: CASSRGDPIYF. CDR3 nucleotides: TGTGCCAGCAGCCGGGGCGACCCCATATATTTT.